These 19 T cell receptor beta chains came from one sample sequenced in a study of blood T cell repertoires in COVID-19. Measured with immunoSEQ multiplex PCR; TCRdb has only the in-frame clones, and not every one. In the table there are a few hundred thousand clones, about 86% of which are singletons. Sample: PBMCs or T cells enriched from blood (not recorded which). These receptors originate from a woman in her fifties or sixties in a cohort exposed to, infected with or recovered from COVID-19 (not recorded which).

The DNA for the CDR3 is TGTGCCAGCAGTGGGGACTCGAACACCGGGGAGCTGTTTTTT. It codes for CASSGDSNTGELFF. The rearrangement links TRBV2 to TRBJ2-2, with D possibly matching TRBD2 (6 bases). The CDR3 is made up of 14 amino acids. Germline CDR1 reads SNHLY; CDR2 reads FYNNEI. Between the trimmed V and J ends, which lost 4 bases and 0 bases, there was a span of 6 bases.

This clone was counted a single time. The chain uses TRBV7-9 and TRBJ1-1, with D perhaps TRBD1 (5 bases). Germline loops: CDR1 SEHNR, CDR2 FQNEAQ (reference sequence). The CDR3 has 15 residues. V was pared by 1 base and J by 3 bases, with 12 bases between. In DNA, the CDR3 is TGTGCCAGCAGCTTAGTCCCGGCGGGGGACACTGAAGCTTTCTTT. This translates into CASSLVPAGDTEAFF.

The V and J genes are TRBV7-3 and TRBJ2-7; 8 nucleotides match TRBD2. Looked up from germline, CDR1 is SGHTA and CDR2 is FQGTGA. The CDR3 is made up of 15 amino acids. After removal of 5 bases from V and 3 bases from J, the junction contained 9 bases not matched to a gene. Here the CDR3 reads CASSLAGGADYEQYF. The CDR3 DNA is TGTGCCAGCAGCCTGGCGGGGGGCGCAGACTACGAGCAGTACTTC.

The gene calls are TRBV19 and TRBJ2-4; 7 positions match TRBD1. Germline lookup yields CDR1 LNHDA and CDR2 SQIVND (reference sequence). Trimming at V came to 2 bases and at J to 11 bases, leaving 9 bases not matched to a gene. The CDR3 extends over 14 amino acids. The CDR3 region has the DNA TGTGCCAGTAGTATACGGACAGGTCCCCATCTTCAGTACTTC. Protein: CASSIRTGPHLQYF. Based on the CDR3 plus reference TRBV19 and TRBJ2-4, the full variable domain is DGGITQSPKYLFRKEGQNVTLSCEQNLNHDAMYWYRQDPGQGLRLIYYSQIVNDFQKGDIAEGYSVSREKKESFPLTVTSAQKNPTAFYLCASSIRTGPHLQYFGAGTRLSVL.

This rearrangement joins TRBV5-6 to TRBJ2-1; TRBD1 might be the D (7 bases). This CDR3 has 16 residues. Germline V CDR1 and CDR2: SGHDT, YYEEEE. V lost 4 bases and J lost 0, with 14 bases in between. CDR3 amino acids: CASSGRQGGSYNEQFF. The CDR3 coding sequence is TGTGCCAGCAGCGGGAGACAGGGAGGCTCCTACAATGAGCAGTTCTTC.

The V gene is TRBV6-2 or TRBV6-3, the J gene TRBJ2-5; the match to TRBD2 covers 14 bases. The V gene end was trimmed by 2 bases and the J gene end by 3 bases; junction bases not matched to a gene: 5. The CDR3 runs to 17 residues. Germline CDR1 and CDR2: MNHEY and SVGEGT. The CDR3 sequence: CASSYTPGLAGEETQYF. The CDR3 bases are TGTGCCAGCAGTTACACCCCGGGACTAGCGGGGGAAGAGACCCAGTACTTC.

The J gene is TRBJ1-6, the V gene TRBV5-4; tentative D call: TRBD1 (6 bases). The length of the CDR3 is 16 residues. CDR1 is SGHNT and CDR2 is YYREEE in the germline V gene (reference sequence). Trimming took 2 bases from V and 7 from J, leaving 16 bases between them. Here the CDR3 DNA reads TGTGCCAGCAGCTTCGAGGGGGGGGGTAGAAATTCACCCCTCCACTTT. Translating it yields CASSFEGGGRNSPLHF.

The V and J genes are TRBV6-2 or TRBV6-3 and TRBJ2-6; the D is unclear. The CDR3 runs 18 residues. Germline assignment: CDR1 MNHEY and CDR2 SVGEGT. V was pared by 0 bases and J by 0 bases, with 12 bases between. CDR3 sequence (DNA): TGTGCCAGCAGTTACTCGATCAGGAAACACTCTGGGGCCAACGTCCTGACTTTC. Protein product: CASSYSIRKHSGANVLTF.

This chain uses TRBV4-3 with TRBJ1-2; no definite D call. Germline V lookup: CDR1 LGHNA, CDR2 YSLEER. The ends were cut back, 0 bases at V and 3 bases at J, with 11 bases in the middle. CDR3 size: 15 residues. The CDR3 loop reads CASSQDAHSDYGYTF. The CDR3 DNA reads as TGCGCCAGCAGCCAAGATGCCCACTCTGACTATGGCTACACCTTC.

The rearrangement links TRBV29-1 to TRBJ1-2, with TRBD1 as a possible D gene (5 bases). Germline V CDR1 and CDR2: SQVTM, ANQGSEA. Deletions cut 4 bases from V and 1 base from J, with 7 bases between. This CDR3 contains 12 residues. As DNA, the CDR3 is TGCAGCGTTGGGGGCCTTAACTATGGCTACACCTTC. This codes for CSVGGLNYGYTF.

This chain connects TRBV9 to TRBJ2-1; 7 bases agree with TRBD1. CDR3 size: 19 residues. CDR1 is SGDLS and CDR2 is YYNGEE in the germline V gene. V gave up 0 bases and J gave up 0 bases; unmatched junction bases: 12. The CDR3 DNA sequence: TGTGCCAGCAGCGTAGGACCCACAGGGGAAGGGAGCTCCTACAATGAGCAGTTCTTC. It is translated as CASSVGPTGEGSSYNEQFF.

V and J are TRBV30 and TRBJ1-5, with 7 bases lining up with TRBD1. The CDR3 is 15 residues long. Germline CDR1 GTSNPN, CDR2 SVGIG (reference sequence). J was trimmed by 0 bases and V by 2 bases; bases with no gene match: 4. DNA for the CDR3: TGTGCCTGGAGTTCGGGACAGTATAGCAATCAGCCCCAGCATTTT. This codes for CAWSSGQYSNQPQHF.

The J gene is TRBJ2-3, the V gene TRBV4-1; D is undetermined. There are 15 residues in the CDR3. Germline V gene lookup returns CDR1 MGHRA and CDR2 YSYEKL. V was clipped by 1 base and J by 1 base, with 9 bases between them. The CDR3, as DNA: TGCGCCAGCAGCCAAGTCGTAGCCCGCACAGATACGCAGTATTTT. Translation gives CASSQVVARTDTQYF.

V is TRBV4-3 and J is TRBJ2-1; 9 bases agree with TRBD1. This CDR3 region has 15 residues. Germline-derived CDR1 and CDR2 are LGHNA and YSLEER. The ends lost 3 bases at V and 5 bases at J; junction bases unmatched: 5. DNA for the CDR3: TGCGCCAGCAGCCAGGGACAGGGATTTGACAATGAGCAGTTCTTC. Translating it yields CASSQGQGFDNEQFF.

The rearrangement joins TRBV4-1 to TRBJ2-2; 11 nucleotides line up with TRBD1. The CDR3 is made up of 17 amino acids. Trimming at V came to 1 base and at J to 3 bases, leaving 4 bases not matched to a gene. Germline loops: CDR1 MGHRA, CDR2 YSYEKL. The CDR3 DNA is TGCGCCAGCAGCCAAGGGACAGGGGGCTCCTACACCGGGGAGCTGTTTTTT. Protein sequence: CASSQGTGGSYTGELFF.

The sample holds one count of this clone. CDR3 residues: CASSQAGGTGGNYGYTF. As DNA, the CDR3 is TGTGCCAGCAGCCAAGCGGGGGGGACAGGGGGGAACTATGGCTACACCTTC. The rearrangement uses TRBV3-1 (or the pseudogene TRBV3-2) and TRBJ1-2; TRBD1 matches 11 bases. The ends lost 1 base at V and 2 bases at J; junction bases unmatched: 6. This CDR3 spans 17 amino acids. The germline gives CDR1 LGHDT, CDR2 YNNKEL (reference sequence).

The gene calls are TRBV29-1 and TRBJ1-1; 9 bases are a match to TRBD1. V lost 6 bases, J lost 7 bases, and 9 bases stayed unmatched. CDR3 length: 13 amino acids. Germline V CDR1 and CDR2: SQVTM, ANQGSEA. The CDR3 DNA sequence: TGCAGCGTAGGACAGGGGAACATGGGTGAAGCTTTCTTT. Translating gives CSVGQGNMGEAFF.

J is TRBJ2-1 and V is TRBV4-3; tentative D call: TRBD2 (6 bases). Germline values: CDR1 LGHNA, CDR2 YSLEER. This CDR3 comprises 15 residues. Trimming stripped 8 bases from V and 0 bases from J, with 14 bases between. Here the CDR3 DNA reads TGCGCCAGCTGCTCGGGACTTAGCTCCTACAATGAGCAGTTCTTC. It specifies CASCSGLSSYNEQFF.

The chain carries TRBV4-1 and TRBJ1-5; TRBD1 aligns across 9 bases. V dropped 5 bases and J dropped 7; count of bases not matched to a gene: 12. The CDR3 is 16 residues long. CDR1 and CDR2 from the germline V gene are MGHRA and YSYEKL. The CDR3 DNA follows: TGCGCCAGCAGCACGCCCGGGACAGGGAACAGACAGCCCCAGCATTTT. This gives the protein CASSTPGTGNRQPQHF.